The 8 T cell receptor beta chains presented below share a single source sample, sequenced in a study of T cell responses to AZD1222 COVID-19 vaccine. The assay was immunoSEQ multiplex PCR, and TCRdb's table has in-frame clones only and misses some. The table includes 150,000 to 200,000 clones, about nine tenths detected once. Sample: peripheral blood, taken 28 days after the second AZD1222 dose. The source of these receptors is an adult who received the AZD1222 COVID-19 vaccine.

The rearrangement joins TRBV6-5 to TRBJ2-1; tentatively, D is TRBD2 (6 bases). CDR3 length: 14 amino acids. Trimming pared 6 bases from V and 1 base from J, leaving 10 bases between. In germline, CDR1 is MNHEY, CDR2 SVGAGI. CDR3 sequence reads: CASRGTGSYNEQFF. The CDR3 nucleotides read TGTGCCAGCAGGGGGACTGGGTCCTACAATGAGCAGTTCTTC.

The CDR3 DNA reads as TGTGCCAGCACTATCGGGGGTCCCAGAGTGCAGTTCTTC. Its protein product is CASTIGGPRVQFF. The chain is built from TRBV12-3 or TRBV12-4 and TRBJ2-1; perhaps TRBD2 as D (6 bases). Between the trimmed V and J ends, which lost 7 bases and 12 bases, there was a span of 19 bases. The length of the CDR3 is 13 residues.

The CDR3: CASSPGTGGSNEQFF. Here the CDR3 DNA reads TGCGCCAGCAGCCCCGGGACAGGGGGCTCGAATGAGCAGTTCTTC. The gene calls are TRBV5-1 and TRBJ2-1; 12 nucleotides agree with TRBD1. Germline loops: CDR1 SGHRS, CDR2 YFSETQ. V lost 4 bases to trimming and J lost 7 bases; unmatched junction nucleotides: 6. The CDR3 contains 15 residues.

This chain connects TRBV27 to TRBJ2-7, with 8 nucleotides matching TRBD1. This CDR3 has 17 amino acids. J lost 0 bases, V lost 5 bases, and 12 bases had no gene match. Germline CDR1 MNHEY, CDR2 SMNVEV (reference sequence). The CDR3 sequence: CASSPYLPGQASYEQYF. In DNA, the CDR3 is TGTGCCAGCAGTCCATACCTTCCGGGACAGGCCTCCTACGAGCAGTACTTC.

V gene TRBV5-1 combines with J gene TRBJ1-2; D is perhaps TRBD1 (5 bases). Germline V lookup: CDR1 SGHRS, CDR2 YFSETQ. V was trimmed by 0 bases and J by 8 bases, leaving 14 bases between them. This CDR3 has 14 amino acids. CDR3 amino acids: CASSLDLPGNGYTF. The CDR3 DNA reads TGCGCCAGCAGCTTGGATCTCCCAGGGAACGGCTACACCTTC.

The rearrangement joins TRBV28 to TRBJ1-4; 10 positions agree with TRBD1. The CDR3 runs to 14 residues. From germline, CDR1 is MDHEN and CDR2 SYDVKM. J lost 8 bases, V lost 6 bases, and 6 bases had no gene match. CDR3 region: CASSRDRGREKLFF. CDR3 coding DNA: TGTGCCAGCAGCCGGGACAGGGGAAGGGAAAAACTGTTTTTT.

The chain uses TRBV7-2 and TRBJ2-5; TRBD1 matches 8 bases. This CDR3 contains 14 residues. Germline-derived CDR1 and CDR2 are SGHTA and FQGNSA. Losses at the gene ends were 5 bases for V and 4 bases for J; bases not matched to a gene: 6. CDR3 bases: TGTGCCAGCAGCCTCGGACAGGGAATAGAGACCCAGTACTTC. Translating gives CASSLGQGIETQYF.

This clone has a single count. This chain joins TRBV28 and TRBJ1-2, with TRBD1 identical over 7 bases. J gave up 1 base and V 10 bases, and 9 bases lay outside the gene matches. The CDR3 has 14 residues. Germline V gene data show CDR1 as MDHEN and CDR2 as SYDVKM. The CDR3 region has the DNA TGTGCCACCGAAGTAGACAGGGTTAACTATGGCTACACCTTC. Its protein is CATEVDRVNYGYTF.